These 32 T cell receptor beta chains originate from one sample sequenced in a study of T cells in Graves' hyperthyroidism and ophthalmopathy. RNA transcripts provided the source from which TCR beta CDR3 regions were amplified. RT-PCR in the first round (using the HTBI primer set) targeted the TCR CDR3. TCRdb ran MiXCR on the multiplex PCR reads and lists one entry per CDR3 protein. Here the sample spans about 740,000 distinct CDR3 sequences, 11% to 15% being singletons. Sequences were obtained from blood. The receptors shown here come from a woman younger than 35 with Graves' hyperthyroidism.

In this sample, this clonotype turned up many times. In nucleotides, the CDR3 is TGCAGTGCTAGCTCAGCGGGAGTAGACCACAATGAGCAGTTCTTC. This codes for CSASSAGVDHNEQFF. V usage is TRBV20-1 and J usage is TRBJ2-1; 8 nucleotides line up with TRBD2. Trimming took 3 bases from V and 5 from J; bases not matched to a gene: 9. Germline CDR1 and CDR2: DFQATT and SNEGSKA (reference sequence). The CDR3 spans 15 residues.

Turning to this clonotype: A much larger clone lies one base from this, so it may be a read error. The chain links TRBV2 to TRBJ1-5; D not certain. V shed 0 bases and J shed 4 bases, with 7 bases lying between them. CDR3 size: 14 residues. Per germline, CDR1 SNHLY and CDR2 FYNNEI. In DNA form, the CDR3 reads TGTGCCAGCAGTGAAGCGTACGGTAATCAGCCCCAGCATTTT. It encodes CASSEAYGNQPQHF.

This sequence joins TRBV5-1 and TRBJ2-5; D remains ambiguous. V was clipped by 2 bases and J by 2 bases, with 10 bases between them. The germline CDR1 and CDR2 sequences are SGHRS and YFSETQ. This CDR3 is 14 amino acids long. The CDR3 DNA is TGCGCCAGCAGCTTCGGGCCTAGGCAAGAGACCCAGTACTTC. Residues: CASSFGPRQETQYF.

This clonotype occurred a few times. CDR3 sequence: CSAYRTGGVDEQYF. DNA of the CDR3: TGCAGCGCCTACCGGACAGGGGGCGTAGACGAGCAGTACTTC. The chain has TRBV29-1 and TRBJ2-7; 11 nucleotides line up with TRBD1. V lost 7 bases and J lost 5; bases outside the gene matches: 10. Germline CDR1 and CDR2: SQVTM and ANQGSEA. The CDR3 has 14 residues.

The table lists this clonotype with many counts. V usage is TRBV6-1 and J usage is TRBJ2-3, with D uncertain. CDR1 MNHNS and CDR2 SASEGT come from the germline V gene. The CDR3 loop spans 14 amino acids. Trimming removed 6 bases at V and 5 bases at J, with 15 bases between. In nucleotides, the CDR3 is TGTGCCAGCAGACATTCCCTAGTTGGAGATACGCAGTATTTT. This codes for CASRHSLVGDTQYF.

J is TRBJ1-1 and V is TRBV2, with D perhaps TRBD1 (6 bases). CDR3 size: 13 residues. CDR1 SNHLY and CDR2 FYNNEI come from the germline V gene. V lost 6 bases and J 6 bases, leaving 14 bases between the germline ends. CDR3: CASRPTGMAEAFF. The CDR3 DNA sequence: TGTGCCAGCAGACCGACAGGAATGGCTGAAGCTTTCTTT.

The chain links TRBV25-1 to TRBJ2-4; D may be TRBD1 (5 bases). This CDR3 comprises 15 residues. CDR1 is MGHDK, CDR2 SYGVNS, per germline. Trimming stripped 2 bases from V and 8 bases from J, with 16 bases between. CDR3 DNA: TGTGCCAGCAGTGAAGGGGCAGGGTCGTTTCACATTCAGTACTTC. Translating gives CASSEGAGSFHIQYF.

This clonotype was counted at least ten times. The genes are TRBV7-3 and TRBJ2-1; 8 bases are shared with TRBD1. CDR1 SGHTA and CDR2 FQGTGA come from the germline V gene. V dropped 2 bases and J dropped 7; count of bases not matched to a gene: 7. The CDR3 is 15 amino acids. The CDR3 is CASSLSRQGANEQFF. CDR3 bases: TGTGCCAGCAGCTTATCGCGCCAGGGGGCGAATGAGCAGTTCTTC.

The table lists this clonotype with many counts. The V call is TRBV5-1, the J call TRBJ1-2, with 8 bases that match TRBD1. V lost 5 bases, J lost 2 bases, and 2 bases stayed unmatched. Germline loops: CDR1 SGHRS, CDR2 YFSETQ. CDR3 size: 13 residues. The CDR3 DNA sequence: TGCGCCAGCAGTCAGGGGGCCAACTATGGCTACACCTTC. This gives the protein CASSQGANYGYTF.

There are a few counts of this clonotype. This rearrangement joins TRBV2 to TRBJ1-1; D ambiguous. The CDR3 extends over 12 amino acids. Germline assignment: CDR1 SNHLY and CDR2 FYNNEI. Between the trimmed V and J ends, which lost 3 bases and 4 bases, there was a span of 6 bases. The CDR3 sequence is CASSDVGTEAFF. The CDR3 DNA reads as TGTGCCAGCAGTGATGTAGGCACTGAAGCTTTCTTT.

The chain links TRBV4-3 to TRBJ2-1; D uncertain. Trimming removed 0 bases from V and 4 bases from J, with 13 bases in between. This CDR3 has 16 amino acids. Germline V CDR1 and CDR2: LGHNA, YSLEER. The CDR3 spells CASSQEVDAQYNEQFF. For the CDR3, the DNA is TGCGCCAGCAGCCAAGAGGTGGATGCCCAATACAATGAGCAGTTCTTC.

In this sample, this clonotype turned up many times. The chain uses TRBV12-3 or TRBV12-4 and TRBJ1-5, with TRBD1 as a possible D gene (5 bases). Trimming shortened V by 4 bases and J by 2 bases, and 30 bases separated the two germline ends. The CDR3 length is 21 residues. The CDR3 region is CASSSYASLGRLQQGNQPQHF. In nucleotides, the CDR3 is TGTGCCAGCAGTTCCTACGCGTCTCTGGGTCGGCTGCAACAGGGCAATCAGCCCCAGCATTTT.

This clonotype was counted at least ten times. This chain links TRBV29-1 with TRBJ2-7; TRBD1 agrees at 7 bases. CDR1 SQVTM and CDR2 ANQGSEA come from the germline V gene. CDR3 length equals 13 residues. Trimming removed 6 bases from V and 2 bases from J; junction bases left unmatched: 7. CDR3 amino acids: CSVVTGTPYEQYF. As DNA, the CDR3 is TGCAGCGTAGTGACAGGGACCCCCTACGAGCAGTACTTC.

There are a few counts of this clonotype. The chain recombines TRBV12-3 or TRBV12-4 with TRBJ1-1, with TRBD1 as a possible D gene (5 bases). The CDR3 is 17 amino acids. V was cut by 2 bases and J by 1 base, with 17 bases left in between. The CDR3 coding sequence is TGTGCCAGCAGTTTATCTATTTTAGGGGAAAGGAACACTGAAGCTTTCTTT. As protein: CASSLSILGERNTEAFF.

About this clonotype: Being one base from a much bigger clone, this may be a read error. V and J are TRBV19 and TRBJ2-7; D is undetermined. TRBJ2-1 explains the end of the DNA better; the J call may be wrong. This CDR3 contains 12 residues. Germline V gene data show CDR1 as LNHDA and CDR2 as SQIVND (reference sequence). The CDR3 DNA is TGTGCCAGTAGTAGGCTGGGCAATAAGCAGTTCTTC. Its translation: CASSRLGNKQFF.

The CDR3 region has the DNA TGCGCCAGCAGCCCGACCTTGGGGGGGTTTAACCCCGGGGAGCTGTTTTTT. This encodes CASSPTLGGFNPGELFF. This chain uses TRBV5-1 with TRBJ2-2, with 7 bases aligning to TRBD2. CDR3 length: 17 residues. V trimming: 4 bases; J trimming: 6 bases; junction bases outside the gene matches: 15. CDR1 is SGHRS, CDR2 YFSETQ, per germline.

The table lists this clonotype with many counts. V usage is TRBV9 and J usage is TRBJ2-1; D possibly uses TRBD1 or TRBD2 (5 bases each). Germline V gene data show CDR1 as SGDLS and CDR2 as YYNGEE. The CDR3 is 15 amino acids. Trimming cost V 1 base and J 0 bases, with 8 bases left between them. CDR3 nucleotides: TGTGCCAGCAGCGTAAGTGGGACCTCCTACAATGAGCAGTTCTTC. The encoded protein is CASSVSGTSYNEQFF.

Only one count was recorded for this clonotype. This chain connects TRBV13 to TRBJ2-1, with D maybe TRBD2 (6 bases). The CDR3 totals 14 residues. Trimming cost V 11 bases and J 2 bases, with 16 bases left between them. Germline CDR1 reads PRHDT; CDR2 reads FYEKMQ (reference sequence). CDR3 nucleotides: TGTGCCTCCCTCCAGCGGGCGCCCTACAATGAGCAGTTCTTC. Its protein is CASLQRAPYNEQFF.

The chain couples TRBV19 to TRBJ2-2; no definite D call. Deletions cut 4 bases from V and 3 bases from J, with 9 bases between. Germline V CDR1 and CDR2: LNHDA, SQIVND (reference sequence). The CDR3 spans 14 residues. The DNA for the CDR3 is TGTGCCAGTAGTAATAACAGATACACCGGGGAGCTGTTTTTT. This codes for CASSNNRYTGELFF.

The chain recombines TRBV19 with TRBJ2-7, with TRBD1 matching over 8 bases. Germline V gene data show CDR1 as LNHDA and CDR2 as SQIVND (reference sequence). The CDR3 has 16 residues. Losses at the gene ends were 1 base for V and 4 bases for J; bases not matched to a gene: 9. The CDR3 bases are TGTGCCAGTAGTATAGCCTCCGGGACAGGTACTTACGAGCAGTACTTC. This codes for CASSIASGTGTYEQYF.

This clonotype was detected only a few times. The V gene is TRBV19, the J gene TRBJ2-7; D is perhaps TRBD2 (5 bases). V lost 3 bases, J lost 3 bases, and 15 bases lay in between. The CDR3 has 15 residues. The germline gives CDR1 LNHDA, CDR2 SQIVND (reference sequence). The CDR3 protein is CASSMEKGAFYEQYF. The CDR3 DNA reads TGTGCCAGTAGTATGGAAAAGGGAGCCTTCTACGAGCAGTACTTC. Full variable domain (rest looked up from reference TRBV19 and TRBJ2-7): DGGITQSPKYLFRKEGQNVTLSCEQNLNHDAMYWYRQDPGQGLRLIYYSQIVNDFQKGDIAEGYSVSREKKESFPLTVTSAQKNPTAFYLCASSMEKGAFYEQYFGPGTRLTVT.

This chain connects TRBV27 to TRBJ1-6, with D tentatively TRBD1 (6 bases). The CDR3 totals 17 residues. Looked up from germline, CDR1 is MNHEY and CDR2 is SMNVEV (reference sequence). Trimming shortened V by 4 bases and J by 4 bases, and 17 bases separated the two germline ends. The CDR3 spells CASSSPRTENYNSPLHF. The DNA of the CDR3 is TGTGCCAGCAGTTCTCCGAGGACAGAAAATTATAATTCACCCCTCCACTTT.

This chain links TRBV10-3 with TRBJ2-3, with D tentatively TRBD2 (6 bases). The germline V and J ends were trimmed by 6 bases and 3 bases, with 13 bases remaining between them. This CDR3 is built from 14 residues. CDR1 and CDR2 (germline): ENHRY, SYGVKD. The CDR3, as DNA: TGTGCCATCAGGTGGCGGGAAGTGACAGATACGCAGTATTTT. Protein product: CAIRWREVTDTQYF.

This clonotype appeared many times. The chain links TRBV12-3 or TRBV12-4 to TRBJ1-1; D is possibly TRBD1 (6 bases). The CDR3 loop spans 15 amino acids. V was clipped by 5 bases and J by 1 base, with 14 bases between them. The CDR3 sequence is CASSPWGQGNTEAFF. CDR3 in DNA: TGTGCCAGCAGTCCGTGGGGACAAGGGAACACTGAAGCTTTCTTT.

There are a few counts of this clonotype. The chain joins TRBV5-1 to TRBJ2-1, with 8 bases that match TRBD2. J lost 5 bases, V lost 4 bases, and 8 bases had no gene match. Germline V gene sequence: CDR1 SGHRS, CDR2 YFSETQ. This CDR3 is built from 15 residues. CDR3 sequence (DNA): TGCGCCAGCAGCCCCACTAGCGGAGGTAACAATGAGCAGTTCTTC. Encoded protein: CASSPTSGGNNEQFF.

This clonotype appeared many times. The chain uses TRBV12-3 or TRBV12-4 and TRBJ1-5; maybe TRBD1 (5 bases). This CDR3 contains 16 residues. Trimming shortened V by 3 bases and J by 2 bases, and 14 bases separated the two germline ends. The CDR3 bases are TGTGCCAGCAGTTTTTCCCGGGACTGGGGCAATCAGCCCCAGCATTTT. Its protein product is CASSFSRDWGNQPQHF.

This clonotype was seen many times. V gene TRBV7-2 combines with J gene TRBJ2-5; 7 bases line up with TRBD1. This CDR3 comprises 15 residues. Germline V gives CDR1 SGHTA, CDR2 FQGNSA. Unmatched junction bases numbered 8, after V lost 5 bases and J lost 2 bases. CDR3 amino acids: CASSLPLGQQETQYF. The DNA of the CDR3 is TGTGCCAGCAGCCTCCCGCTGGGACAGCAAGAGACCCAGTACTTC. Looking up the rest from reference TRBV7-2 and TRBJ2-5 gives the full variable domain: GAGVSQSPSNKVTEKGKDVELRCDPISGHTALYWYRQSLGQGLEFLIYFQGNSAPDKSGLPSDRFSAERTGGSVSTLTIQRTQQEDSAVYLCASSLPLGQQETQYFGPGTRLLVL.

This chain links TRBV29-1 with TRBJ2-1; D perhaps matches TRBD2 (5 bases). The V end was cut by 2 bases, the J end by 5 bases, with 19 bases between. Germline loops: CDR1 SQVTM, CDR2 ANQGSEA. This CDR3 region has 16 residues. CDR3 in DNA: TGCAGCGTTGAACTGGGTGGAGGTGGGCCAAACAATGAGCAGTTCTTC. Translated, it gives CSVELGGGGPNNEQFF.

The CDR3 here is CASRETGGLETQYF. The DNA for the CDR3 is TGTGCCAGCAGGGAAACAGGGGGCTTGGAGACCCAGTACTTC. This rearrangement joins TRBV12-3 or TRBV12-4 to TRBJ2-5; 9 nucleotides align to TRBD1. The CDR3 is 14 residues long. The V and J ends lost 6 bases and 5 bases, in that order; junction bases with no gene match: 7.

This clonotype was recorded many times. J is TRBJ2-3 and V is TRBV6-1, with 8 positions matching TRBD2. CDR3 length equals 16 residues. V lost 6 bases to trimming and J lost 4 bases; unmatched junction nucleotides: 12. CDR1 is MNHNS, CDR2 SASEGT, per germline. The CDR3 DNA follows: TGTGCCAGCAGGTATAGAGCGGGAGAGGGCCCAGATACGCAGTATTTT. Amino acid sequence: CASRYRAGEGPDTQYF.

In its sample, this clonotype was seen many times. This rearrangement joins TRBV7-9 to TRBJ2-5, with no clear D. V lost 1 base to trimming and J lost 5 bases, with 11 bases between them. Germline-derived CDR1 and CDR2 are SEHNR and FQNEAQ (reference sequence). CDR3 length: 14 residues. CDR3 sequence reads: CASSLGGFLETQYF. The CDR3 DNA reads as TGTGCCAGCAGCTTAGGTGGCTTTTTGGAGACCCAGTACTTC. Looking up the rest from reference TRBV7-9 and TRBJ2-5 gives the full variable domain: DTGVSQNPRHKITKRGQNVTFRCDPISEHNRLYWYRQTLGQGPEFLTYFQNEAQLEKSRLLSDRFSAERPKGSFSTLEIQRTEQGDSAMYLCASSLGGFLETQYFGPGTRLLVL.

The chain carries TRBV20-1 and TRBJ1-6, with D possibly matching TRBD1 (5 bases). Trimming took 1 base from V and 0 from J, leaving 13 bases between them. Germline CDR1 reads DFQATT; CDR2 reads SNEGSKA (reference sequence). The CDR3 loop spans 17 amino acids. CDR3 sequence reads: CSARGVGGSSYNSPLHF. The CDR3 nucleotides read TGCAGTGCTAGAGGAGTTGGGGGAAGCTCCTATAATTCACCCCTCCACTTT.